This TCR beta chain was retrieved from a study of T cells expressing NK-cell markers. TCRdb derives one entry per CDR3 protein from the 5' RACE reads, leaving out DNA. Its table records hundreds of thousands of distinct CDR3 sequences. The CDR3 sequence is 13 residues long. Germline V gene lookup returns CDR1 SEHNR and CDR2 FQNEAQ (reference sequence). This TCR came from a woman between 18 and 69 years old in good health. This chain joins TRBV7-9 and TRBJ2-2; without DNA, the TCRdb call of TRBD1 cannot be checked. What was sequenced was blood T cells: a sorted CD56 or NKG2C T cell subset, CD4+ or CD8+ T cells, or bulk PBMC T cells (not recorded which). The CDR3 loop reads CASSPPWTGELFF.